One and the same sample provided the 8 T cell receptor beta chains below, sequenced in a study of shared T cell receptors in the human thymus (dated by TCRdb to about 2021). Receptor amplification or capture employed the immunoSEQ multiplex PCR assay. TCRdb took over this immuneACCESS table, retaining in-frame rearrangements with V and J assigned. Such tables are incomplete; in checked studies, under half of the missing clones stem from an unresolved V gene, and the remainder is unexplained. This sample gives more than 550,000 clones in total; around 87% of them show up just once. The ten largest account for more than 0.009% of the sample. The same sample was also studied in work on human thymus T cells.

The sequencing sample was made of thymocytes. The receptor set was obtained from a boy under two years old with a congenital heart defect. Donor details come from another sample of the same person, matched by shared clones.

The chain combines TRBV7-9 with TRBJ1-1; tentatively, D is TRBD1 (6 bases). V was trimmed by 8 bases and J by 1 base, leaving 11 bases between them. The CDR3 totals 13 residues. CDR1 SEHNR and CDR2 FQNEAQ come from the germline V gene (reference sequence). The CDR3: CASLTGPNTEAFF. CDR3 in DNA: TGTGCCAGCTTAACAGGGCCGAACACTGAAGCTTTCTTT.

Written as DNA, the CDR3 is TGTGCCAGCAGTCTGACAGGGACCATCGATGAAAAACTGTTTTTT. Translated: CASSLTGTIDEKLFF. This sequence joins TRBV2 and TRBJ1-4; 7 nucleotides agree with TRBD1. The CDR3 spans 15 residues. Germline CDR1 and CDR2: SNHLY and FYNNEI. The V gene end was trimmed by 5 bases and the J gene end by 6 bases; junction bases not matched to a gene: 9.

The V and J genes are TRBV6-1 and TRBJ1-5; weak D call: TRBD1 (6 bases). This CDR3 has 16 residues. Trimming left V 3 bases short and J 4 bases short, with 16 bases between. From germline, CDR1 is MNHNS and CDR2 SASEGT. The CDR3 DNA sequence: TGTGCCAGCAGTGAGGAGACAGGCTACTGGAATCAGCCCCAGCATTTT. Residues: CASSEETGYWNQPQHF.

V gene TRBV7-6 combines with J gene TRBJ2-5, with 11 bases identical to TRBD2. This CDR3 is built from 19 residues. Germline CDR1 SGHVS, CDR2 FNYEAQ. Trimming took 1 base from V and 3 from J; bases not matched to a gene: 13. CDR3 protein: CASSLGALAGVGRKETQYF. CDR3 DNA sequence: TGTGCCAGCAGCTTAGGGGCACTAGCGGGAGTGGGTCGCAAAGAGACCCAGTACTTC.

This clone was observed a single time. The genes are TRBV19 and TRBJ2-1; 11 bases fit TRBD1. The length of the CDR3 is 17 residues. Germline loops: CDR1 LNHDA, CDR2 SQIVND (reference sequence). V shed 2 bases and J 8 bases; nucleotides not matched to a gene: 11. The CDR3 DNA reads TGTGCCAGTAGTATACGCCACCGGACAGGGGGCTGCGATGAGCAGTTCTTC. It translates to CASSIRHRTGGCDEQFF.

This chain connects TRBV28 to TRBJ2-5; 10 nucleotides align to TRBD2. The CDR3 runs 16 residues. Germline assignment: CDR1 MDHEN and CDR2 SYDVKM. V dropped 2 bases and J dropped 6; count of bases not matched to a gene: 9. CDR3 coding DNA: TGTGCCAGCAGTTTAGTGGCTAGCGGGAGTTGGAAGACCCAGTACTTC. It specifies CASSLVASGSWKTQYF.

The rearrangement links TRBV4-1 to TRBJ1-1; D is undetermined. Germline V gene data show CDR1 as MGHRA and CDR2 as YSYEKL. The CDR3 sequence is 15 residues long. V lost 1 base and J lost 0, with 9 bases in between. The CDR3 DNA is TGCGCCAGCAGCCAAGTTGAGGAAATGAACACTGAAGCTTTCTTT. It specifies CASSQVEEMNTEAFF.

The CDR3 sequence is CASSWDGQGPYGYTF. In DNA, the CDR3 is TGTGCCAGCAGCTGGGATGGACAGGGCCCATATGGCTACACCTTC. The rearrangement joins TRBV7-9 to TRBJ1-2; the match to TRBD1 covers 8 bases. With 4 bases clipped from V and 5 bases from J, the junction kept 9 bases outside the gene matches. From germline, CDR1 is SEHNR and CDR2 FQNEAQ (reference sequence). The CDR3 extends over 15 amino acids.